The clone carrying this TCR beta chain was found many times. Its antigen is unknown. The data were taken from a study of T-cell reconstitution after alpha-beta-depleted transplantation in children. Study-wide points: T-cell numbers and diversity one year post-transplant derived largely from freshly generated T cells. Some patients showed high day-60 TCRbeta diversity, which derived from surviving recipient T cells and thymic progenitors. There were reportedly several hundred expanded graft clones from which alpha-beta T cells came about two months after transplant.

Unique molecular identifiers were used in preparing the TCRbeta library. One entry per CDR3 protein, called by TCRdb with MiXCR from the PCR reads. The profile shows some 200,000 distinct CDR3 sequences, around 8.4% of them singletons. This clonotype was obtained from a male patient under 10 years old who had a stem cell transplant for acute myeloid leukemia, so the T cells may come from the graft donor. Sequenced here: PBMCs, mostly from graft donor cells, sampled 360 days after TCRalphabeta/CD19-depleted stem cell transplant.

In DNA form, the CDR3 reads TGCAGTGCTAGCCAGCGGGCTACCTACGAGCAGTACTTC. Its translation is CSASQRATYEQYF. The J gene is TRBJ2-7, the V gene TRBV20-1, with D possibly matching TRBD2 (6 bases). V shed 3 bases and J shed 2 bases, with 11 bases lying between them. The CDR3 is 13 residues long. The germline CDR1 and CDR2 sequences are DFQATT and SNEGSKA (reference sequence).